These 27 T cell receptor beta chains share one sample of origin, sequenced in a study of T cell responses to AZD1222 COVID-19 vaccine. The method was immunoSEQ multiplex PCR; TCRdb's version includes in-frame clones alone and lacks a portion of them. This sample has 95,000 to 110,000 clones, with about nine tenths found just once. Material: peripheral blood, obtained on day 0 of AZD1222 vaccination. These receptor sequences come from an adult in good health.

This clone appeared a single time. The CDR3 DNA reads TGTGCCAGCAGCCGAGGGACTAGCCCCTACAATGAGCAGTTCTTC. Translated: CASSRGTSPYNEQFF. The chain recombines TRBV7-8 with TRBJ2-1; 9 nucleotides align to TRBD2. V lost 5 bases, J lost 2 bases, and 4 bases stayed unmatched. This CDR3 region has 15 residues. Germline V gene sequence: CDR1 SGHVS, CDR2 FQNEAQ.

The chain is built from TRBV5-1 and TRBJ2-4; 13 bases match TRBD2. This CDR3 has 18 amino acids. The V segment lost 4 bases and the J segment 0 bases; nucleotides outside the gene matches: 7. The germline V gene encodes CDR1 SGHRS and CDR2 YFSETQ. CDR3 DNA sequence: TGCGCCAGCAGCCCAGGACTAGCGGGAGTGGGAGCCAAAAACATTCAGTACTTC. Its protein product is CASSPGLAGVGAKNIQYF.

This sequence joins TRBV30 and TRBJ1-5; no clear D. The germline V and J ends were trimmed by 0 bases and 0 bases, with 6 bases remaining between them. This CDR3 comprises 14 residues. Per the germline V gene, CDR1 is GTSNPN and CDR2 is SVGIG (reference sequence). The DNA of the CDR3 is TGTGCCTGGAGTGTACTGTCTAGCAATCAGCCCCAGCATTTT. It translates to CAWSVLSSNQPQHF. Combining the CDR3 with reference TRBV30 and TRBJ1-5 gives the whole variable domain SQTIHQWPATLVQPVGSPLSLECTVEGTSNPNLYWYRQAAGRGLQLLFYSVGIGQISSEVPQNLSASRPQDRQFILSSKKLLLSDSGFYLCAWSVLSSNQPQHFGDGTRLSIL.

CDR3 nucleotides: TGTGCCTTTTACCTCGGAGTCTATAATTCACCCCTCCACTTT. Amino acid sequence: CAFYLGVYNSPLHF. The rearrangement joins TRBV30 to TRBJ1-6; no clear D. CDR1 and CDR2 from the germline V gene are GTSNPN and SVGIG (reference sequence). The CDR3 is 14 amino acids. Trimming removed 7 bases at V and 3 bases at J, with 13 bases between.

A remark on this clone: At the DNA level, this CDR3 is encoded by other sequences in the same sample as well. J is TRBJ2-5 and V is TRBV5-4; a possible D gene is TRBD1 (6 bases). Trimming took 4 bases from V and 2 from J, leaving 12 bases between them. The CDR3 loop spans 14 amino acids. Germline lookup yields CDR1 SGHNT and CDR2 YYREEE (reference sequence). CDR3 bases: TGTGCCAGCAGCCTCCGGACAGATCAAGAGACCCAGTACTTC. It translates to CASSLRTDQETQYF. The entire variable domain, with the rest obtained from reference TRBV5-4 and TRBJ2-5, is as follows: ETGVTQSPTHLIKTRGQQVTLRCSSQSGHNTVSWYQQALGQGPQFIFQYYREEENGRGNFPPRFSGLQFPNYSSELNVNALELDDSALYLCASSLRTDQETQYFGPGTRLLVL.

V and J are TRBV7-3 and TRBJ2-3; TRBD1 agrees at 7 bases. Germline values: CDR1 SGHTA, CDR2 FQGTGA. V was pared by 6 bases and J by 0 bases, with 6 bases of the junction left unmatched. The CDR3 sequence is 15 residues long. CDR3 amino acids: CASSLQGSSTDTQYF. The DNA for the CDR3 is TGTGCCAGCAGTCTACAGGGGTCTAGCACAGATACGCAGTATTTT.

This chain uses TRBV7-9 with TRBJ1-4; D remains ambiguous. The CDR3 is 15 residues long. Trimming took 3 bases from V and 6 from J, leaving 14 bases between them. Germline values: CDR1 SEHNR, CDR2 FQNEAQ (reference sequence). CDR3 DNA sequence: TGTGCCAGCAGCTTGACGAGGCAGGTGGATGAAAAACTGTTTTTT. Translating gives CASSLTRQVDEKLFF.

Concerning this clone itself: The same CDR3 is also encoded by other DNA sequences in this sample. This rearrangement joins TRBV27 to TRBJ2-2; D is ambiguous. Germline-derived CDR1 and CDR2 are MNHEY and SMNVEV (reference sequence). This CDR3 spans 13 amino acids. The V end lost 2 bases, the J end lost 5 bases, and 6 bases lay between the germline ends. DNA for the CDR3: TGTGCCAGCAGTTTAATCAGGACCGGGGAGCTGTTTTTT. It is translated as CASSLIRTGELFF.

The chain combines TRBV11-2 with TRBJ2-7; 7 nucleotides align to TRBD2. V lost 3 bases and J lost 7; bases outside the gene matches: 9. The CDR3 extends over 14 amino acids. The germline CDR1 and CDR2 sequences are SGHAT and FQNNGV. The CDR3 region has the DNA TGTGCCAGCAGCTTTCTATCGGGAGCGGGAGAGCAGTACTTC. Its protein product is CASSFLSGAGEQYF.

This chain uses TRBV9 with TRBJ2-3, with TRBD2 identical over 9 bases. The CDR3 spans 16 residues. Germline V gene lookup returns CDR1 SGDLS and CDR2 YYNGEE. V was pared by 0 bases and J by 6 bases, with 8 bases of the junction left unmatched. This CDR3 is CASSVAGLAGMDTQYF. The CDR3 nucleotides read TGTGCCAGCAGCGTAGCTGGGCTAGCGGGAATGGATACGCAGTATTTT.

A single count supports this clone. The rearrangement links TRBV2 to TRBJ2-7; D is unclear. V lost 3 bases and J lost 1, with 13 bases in between. Germline-derived CDR1 and CDR2 are SNHLY and FYNNEI. The CDR3 covers 15 residues. In nucleotides, the CDR3 is TGTGCCAGCAGTGATAAGCTGCTCGTTTCCTACGAGCAGTACTTC. Protein sequence: CASSDKLLVSYEQYF.

The genes are TRBV7-2 and TRBJ2-7, with D tentatively TRBD1 (5 bases). V was pared by 1 base and J by 4 bases, with 8 bases between. The germline V gene encodes CDR1 SGHTA and CDR2 FQGNSA. The CDR3 runs to 13 residues. The DNA of the CDR3 is TGTGCCAGCAGCTTAGTCCCAGGGTACGAGCAGTACTTC. Translation gives CASSLVPGYEQYF.

As regards this clone: The sample contains more than one DNA sequence encoding this CDR3. This chain links TRBV9 with TRBJ2-7; possible D gene TRBD2, 6 bases. The CDR3 sequence is 14 residues long. The ends were cut back, 4 bases at V and 2 bases at J, with 13 bases in the middle. Germline lookup yields CDR1 SGDLS and CDR2 YYNGEE. CDR3 nucleotides: TGTGCCAGCAGCCCAGGGACTGGGCCCTACGAGCAGTACTTC. Translated, it gives CASSPGTGPYEQYF.

The rearrangement uses TRBV30 and TRBJ2-7, with 9 bases aligning to TRBD1. With V trimmed by 3 bases and J by 6 bases, 6 bases remained unmatched. Germline-derived CDR1 and CDR2 are GTSNPN and SVGIG (reference sequence). This CDR3 is built from 13 residues. Here the CDR3 reads CAWSRQGVGEQYF. The CDR3, as DNA: TGTGCCTGGAGCCGACAGGGGGTGGGCGAGCAGTACTTC.

This sequence joins TRBV9 and TRBJ2-7; a weak D match, TRBD2 (6 bases). The CDR3 has 16 amino acids. V lost 4 bases and J 5 bases, leaving 22 bases between the germline ends. Per the germline V gene, CDR1 is SGDLS and CDR2 is YYNGEE. The CDR3 region is CASSSRLGGSGDEQYF. The CDR3 DNA sequence: TGTGCCAGCAGCTCGCGACTAGGCGGGTCTGGAGACGAGCAGTACTTC.

J is TRBJ1-5 and V is TRBV7-2; possible D gene TRBD1, 5 bases. This CDR3 is built from 12 residues. Trimming removed 4 bases from V and 7 bases from J, with 8 bases in between. CDR1 SGHTA and CDR2 FQGNSA come from the germline V gene. The CDR3 coding sequence is TGTGCCAGCAGCTGGGGACCCCAGCCCCAGCATTTT. As protein: CASSWGPQPQHF.

The J gene is TRBJ2-7, the V gene TRBV21-1; the table gives TRBD2 as D, unverified against the DNA. TRBV21-1 counts as a pseudogene. This CDR3 is 17 amino acids long. The CDR3 loop reads CASSKWGLAGARYEQYF. CDR3 DNA: TGTGCCAGCAGCAAGTGGGGGCTAGCGGGAGCTCGATACGAGCAGTACTTC.

The chain recombines TRBV6-1 with TRBJ2-7, with D possibly matching TRBD2 (6 bases). Germline loops: CDR1 MNHNS, CDR2 SASEGT. This CDR3 is built from 14 residues. The V end was cut by 8 bases, the J end by 2 bases, with 16 bases between. The CDR3 region has the DNA TGTGCCAGCGATCCCGGGACTCCACCCTACGAGCAGTACTTC. Translating gives CASDPGTPPYEQYF.

This rearrangement joins TRBV5-1 to TRBJ1-3, with D possibly TRBD1 on 6 matching bases. Trimming removed 3 bases at V and 4 bases at J, with 14 bases between. The CDR3 runs to 15 residues. CDR1 and CDR2 from the germline V gene are SGHRS and YFSETQ. DNA for the CDR3: TGCGCCAGCAGCTCCGGACAGTTAGCCGGAAACACCATATATTTT. It is translated as CASSSGQLAGNTIYF.

V and J are TRBV9 and TRBJ2-7; D ambiguous. Germline lookup yields CDR1 SGDLS and CDR2 YYNGEE. The CDR3 extends over 14 amino acids. The V gene lost 0 bases and the J gene lost 3 bases, with 10 bases spanning the gap. CDR3 DNA: TGTGCCAGCAGCGTAGACCACACCAACTACGAGCAGTACTTC. This translates into CASSVDHTNYEQYF.

J is TRBJ2-5 and V is TRBV7-2; D is uncertain. The CDR3 is 14 residues long. V lost 5 bases to trimming and J lost 4 bases, with 14 bases between them. CDR1 and CDR2 from the germline V gene are SGHTA and FQGNSA. The CDR3 spells CASSGVWVRETQYF. The CDR3 nucleotides read TGTGCCAGCAGCGGGGTTTGGGTAAGAGAGACCCAGTACTTC.

This chain links TRBV11-1 with TRBJ2-7, with D unclear. Germline-derived CDR1 and CDR2 are SGHAT and FQDESV (reference sequence). This CDR3 has 14 residues. V lost 5 bases, J lost 3 bases, and 14 bases lay in between. The DNA for the CDR3 is TGTGCCAGCAGCCCAGAGGTAGGTTTCTACGAGCAGTACTTC. Encoded protein: CASSPEVGFYEQYF.

The J gene is TRBJ1-1, the V gene TRBV2, with a tentative D call TRBD1 (5 bases). Germline V gene sequence: CDR1 SNHLY, CDR2 FYNNEI. There are 14 residues in the CDR3. The ends were cut back, 6 bases at V and 1 base at J, with 12 bases in the middle. For the CDR3, the DNA is TGTGCCAGCAGCCGGGGGGAGTGGAACACTGAAGCTTTCTTT. Protein: CASSRGEWNTEAFF. Looking up the rest from reference TRBV2 and TRBJ1-1 gives the full variable domain: EPEVTQTPSHQVTQMGQEVILRCVPISNHLYFYWYRQILGQKVEFLVSFYNNEISEKSEIFDDQFSVERPDGSNFTLKIRSTKLEDSAMYFCASSRGEWNTEAFFGQGTRLTVV.

In DNA form, the CDR3 reads TGTGCCTGGAGTGTAAGTTCAGATACGCAGTATTTT. It encodes CAWSVSSDTQYF. The chain combines TRBV30 with TRBJ2-3; D remains unclear. V was shortened by 0 bases and J by 4 bases, with 5 bases between the two germline ends. CDR1 GTSNPN and CDR2 SVGIG come from the germline V gene (reference sequence). This CDR3 is 12 amino acids long. Variable domain in full (rest from reference TRBV30 and TRBJ2-3): SQTIHQWPATLVQPVGSPLSLECTVEGTSNPNLYWYRQAAGRGLQLLFYSVGIGQISSEVPQNLSASRPQDRQFILSSKKLLLSDSGFYLCAWSVSSDTQYFGPGTRLTVL.

The chain carries TRBV27 and TRBJ1-1; 7 positions agree with TRBD1. The CDR3 has 14 amino acids. The trim removed 6 bases at V and 0 bases at J, leaving 4 bases unmatched. Germline V CDR1 and CDR2: MNHEY, SMNVEV (reference sequence). This CDR3 reads CASRTDRMNTEAFF. The CDR3 DNA follows: TGTGCCAGCAGGACGGACAGGATGAACACTGAAGCTTTCTTT.

The chain employs TRBV4-1 and TRBJ2-7; D perhaps matches TRBD1 (5 bases). The CDR3 totals 13 residues. The germline gives CDR1 MGHRA, CDR2 YSYEKL. V gave up 2 bases and J gave up 2 bases, with 7 bases separating them. CDR3 region: CASSQQGAYEQYF. DNA for the CDR3: TGCGCCAGCAGCCAACAGGGCGCCTACGAGCAGTACTTC.

The chain joins TRBV28 to TRBJ1-1; 10 bases are shared with TRBD1. V lost 6 bases and J lost 7; bases outside the gene matches: 11. The germline V gene has CDR1 MDHEN and CDR2 SYDVKM. The CDR3 length is 15 residues. CDR3 in DNA: TGTGCCAGCAGGGGGGCGGGACAGGGGTCGGGTGAAGCTTTCTTT. This encodes CASRGAGQGSGEAFF.